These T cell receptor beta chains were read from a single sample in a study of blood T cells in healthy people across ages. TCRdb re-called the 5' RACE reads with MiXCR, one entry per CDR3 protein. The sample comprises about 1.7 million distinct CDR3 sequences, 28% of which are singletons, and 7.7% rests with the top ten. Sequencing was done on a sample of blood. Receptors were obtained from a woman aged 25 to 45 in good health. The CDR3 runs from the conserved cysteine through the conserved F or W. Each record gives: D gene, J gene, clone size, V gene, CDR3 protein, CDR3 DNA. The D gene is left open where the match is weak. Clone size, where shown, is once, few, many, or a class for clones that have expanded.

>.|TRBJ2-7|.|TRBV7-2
CASSSEGVTAYEQYF
TGTGCCAGCAGTTCTGAGGGGGTTACCGCCTACGAGCAGTACTTC
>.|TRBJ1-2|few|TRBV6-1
CASSEDRVDGYTF
TGTGCCAGCAGTGAAGACAGGGTAGATGGCTACACCTTC
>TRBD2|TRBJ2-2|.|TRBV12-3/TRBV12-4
CASSKTSGATGELFF
TGTGCCAGCAGTAAGACTAGCGGGGCCACCGGGGAGCTGTTTTTT
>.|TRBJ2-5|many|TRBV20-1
CSAPDTRGETQYF
TGCAGTGCCCCGGATACTAGGGGAGAGACCCAGTACTTC
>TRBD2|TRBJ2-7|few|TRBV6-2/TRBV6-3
CASRLAGGGNSYNEQYF
TGTGCCAGCAGACTTGCAGGCGGGGGAAACTCCTACAATGAGCAGTACTTC
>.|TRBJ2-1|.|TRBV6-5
CASGDRFSYNEQFF
TGTGCCAGCGGGGACCGATTCTCCTACAATGAGCAGTTCTTC
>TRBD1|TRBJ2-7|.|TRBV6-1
CASSGGTVYEQYF
TGTGCCAGCAGTGGAGGGACAGTCTACGAGCAGTACTTC
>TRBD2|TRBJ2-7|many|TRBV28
CASSLAGDLYEQYF
TGTGCCAGCAGTTTAGCGGGGGACCTTTACGAGCAGTACTTC
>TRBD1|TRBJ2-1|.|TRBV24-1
CATRGDSHNEQFF
TGTGCCACCAGGGGGGACAGCCACAATGAACAGTTCTTC
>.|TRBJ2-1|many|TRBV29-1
CSVGTGSYNEQFF
TGCAGCGTGGGGACTGGCTCCTACAATGAGCAGTTCTTC
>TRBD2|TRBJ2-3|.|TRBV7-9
CACSLGLAGGTDTQYF
TGTGCCTGCAGCTTAGGCCTAGCGGGAGGCACAGATACGCAGTATTTT
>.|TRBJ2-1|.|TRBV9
CASSVDSRNEQFF
TGTGCCAGCAGCGTCGACTCCCGGAATGAGCAGTTCTTC
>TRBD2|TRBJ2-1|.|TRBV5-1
CASSLPPSGGADEQFF
TGCGCCAGCAGCTTGCCCCCTAGCGGGGGGGCAGATGAGCAGTTCTTC
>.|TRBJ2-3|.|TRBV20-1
CSATGLVLLTDTQYF
TGCAGTGCTACCGGCCTAGTTCTTCTGACAGATACGCAGTATTTT
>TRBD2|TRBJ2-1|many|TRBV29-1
CSALAGSYNEQFF
TGCAGCGCCCTAGCGGGCTCCTACAATGAGCAGTTCTTC
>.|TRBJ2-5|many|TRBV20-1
CSARESQGQETQYF
TGCAGTGCTAGGGAAAGCCAGGGGCAAGAGACCCAGTACTTC
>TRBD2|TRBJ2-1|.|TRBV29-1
CSVEEGTSGGLGQFF
TGCAGCGTTGAAGAAGGAACTAGCGGGGGGTTAGGGCAGTTCTTC
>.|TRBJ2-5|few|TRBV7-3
CASSLTGTPGEETQYF
TGTGCCAGCAGCTTAACGGGGACACCTGGGGAAGAGACCCAGTACTTC
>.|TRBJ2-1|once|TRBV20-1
CSAPIASQETQFF
TGCAGTGCTCCTATAGCGAGTCAAGAGACCCAGTTCTTC
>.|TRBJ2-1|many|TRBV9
CASSLTDDEQFF
TGTGCCAGCAGCCTCACTGATGATGAGCAGTTCTTC
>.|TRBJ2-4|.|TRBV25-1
CASSDRPSYNEQYF
TGTGCCAGCAGTGATCGCCCCTCCTACAATGAGCAGTACTTC
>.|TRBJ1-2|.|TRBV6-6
CASKAGEGGYTF
TGTGCCAGCAAGGCAGGGGAGGGCGGCTACACCTTC
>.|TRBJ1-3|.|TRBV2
CASERGTGANTIYF
TGTGCCAGCGAACGGGGAACGGGTGCAAACACCATATATTTT
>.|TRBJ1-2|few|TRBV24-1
CATSKDGPYGYTF
TGTGCCACCAGCAAAGACGGACCATATGGCTACACCTTC
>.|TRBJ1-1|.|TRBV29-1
CSVEDVGRTNTEAFF
TGCAGCGTTGAAGATGTGGGACGGACGAACACTGAAGCTTTCTTT
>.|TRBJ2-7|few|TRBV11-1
CASSLKLLRDVSYEQYF
TGTGCCAGCAGCTTAAAGTTATTGCGGGACGTCTCCTACGAGCAGTACTTC
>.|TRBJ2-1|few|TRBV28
CASSPDSTDLGGFF
TGTGCCAGCAGTCCCGATTCGACTGACCTGGGAGGGTTCTTC
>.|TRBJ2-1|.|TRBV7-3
CASSPAGAGYNEQFF
TGTGCCAGCAGCCCTGCAGGGGCGGGGTACAATGAGCAGTTCTTC
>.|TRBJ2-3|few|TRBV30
CAWSVPGSDTQYF
TGTGCCTGGAGTGTACCAGGGTCTGATACGCAGTATTTT